This is a list of T cell receptor beta chains from one sample in a study of human T cells and chemical hapten exposure. TCRdb redid the calling of the RACE reads with MiXCR, one entry per CDR3 protein. This sample yields roughly 380,000 distinct CDR3 sequences, of which more than 4.5% are seen a single time; around 2.3% belongs to the top ten. The starting material was whole blood, obtained in connection with sensitization to the hapten diphenylcyclopropenone (DPC). The receptors originated from a woman between 45 and 65 years old with alopecia areata. Some clones in this sample may be carry-over from other donors' samples. Both conserved end residues are part of each CDR3. Fields, in order: J gene, clone size, V gene, D gene, CDR3 DNA, CDR3 protein. D genes are given only for firm matches. Only part of the rows carry a size: once, few, many, or a class if the clone is expanded.

>TRBJ2-1|many|TRBV5-5|TRBD1
TGTGCCAGCAGCTCAGGGACAGGGCCCAATGAGCAGTTCTTC
CASSSGTGPNEQFF
>TRBJ2-3|-|TRBV5-1|-
TGCGCCAGCAGCTTCCGAGGATTTAGCACAGATACGCAGTATTTT
CASSFRGFSTDTQYF
>TRBJ2-5|many|TRBV28|TRBD2
TGTGCCAGCAGTTTCGTGGCGGGGGACCAGAAAGAGACCCAGTACTTC
CASSFVAGDQKETQYF
>TRBJ1-6|few|TRBV12-3/TRBV12-4|-
TGTGCCAGCGGCGTGGGGGGTAATTCACCCCTCCACTTT
CASGVGGNSPLHF
>TRBJ1-2|few|TRBV2|-
TGTGCCAGCATTCCGGGACCATCCTATGGCTACACCTTC
CASIPGPSYGYTF
>TRBJ2-7|many|TRBV27|-
TGTGCCAGCAGTTTATCGTCCAGGGGGGCCTACGAGCAGTACTTC
CASSLSSRGAYEQYF
>TRBJ1-1|few|TRBV4-2|-
TGTGCCAGCAGCCCGATAAGTGAGGACACTGAAGCTTTCTTT
CASSPISEDTEAFF
>TRBJ2-5|-|TRBV5-1|-
TGCGCCAGCCGGGCCCACCAAGAGACCCAGTACTTC
CASRAHQETQYF
>TRBJ1-4|many|TRBV12-3/TRBV12-4|-
TGTGCCAGCAGTTTTAAGACCAGGGGAGAAAAACTGTTTTTT
CASSFKTRGEKLFF
>TRBJ2-7|-|TRBV29-1|TRBD1
TGCAGCGTTGTCAGGGGGAACTCCTACGAGCAGTACTTC
CSVVRGNSYEQYF
>TRBJ1-5|-|TRBV28|-
TGTGCCAGCAGTTTATTGGGGCGGCCCCAGCATTTT
CASSLLGRPQHF
>TRBJ1-2|many|TRBV7-9|-
TGTGCCAGCAGCTTAAGTGGACAGAACTATGGCTACACCTTC
CASSLSGQNYGYTF
>TRBJ2-4|-|TRBV7-9|TRBD1
TGTGCCAGCAGCTCCGCCGTCGCGGCAGGGGGCCAGAACATTCAGTACTTC
CASSSAVAAGGQNIQYF
>TRBJ2-1|few|TRBV30|-
TGTGCCTGGAGTCCGGGGCTACCTAACAATGAGCAGTTCTTC
CAWSPGLPNNEQFF
>TRBJ2-3|few|TRBV3-1|TRBD2
TGTGCCAGCAGCCGAGTAGTCGCGGGAGCCGGTACGCAGTATTTT
CASSRVVAGAGTQYF
>TRBJ2-3|many|TRBV7-2|-
TGTGCCAGCAGCTTAGAGGTTACCCCGGGAACGCAGTATTTT
CASSLEVTPGTQYF
>TRBJ1-2|few|TRBV5-1|-
TGCGCCAGCAGCCTGTGGGGCGCGGATGGCTACACCTTC
CASSLWGADGYTF
>TRBJ1-2|-|TRBV7-9|-
TGTGCCAGCAGCTCCGCCACAGGGCCAAACTATGGCTACACCTTC
CASSSATGPNYGYTF
>TRBJ1-5|many|TRBV12-3/TRBV12-4|-
TGTGCCAGCAGCCCGGGACCCAATCAGCCCCAGCATTTT
CASSPGPNQPQHF
>TRBJ2-1|many|TRBV20-1|-
TGCAGTGCCACCTACCTGGGGGCCACTCCCCCAGAGCAGTTCTTC
CSATYLGATPPEQFF
>TRBJ1-5|-|TRBV6-2/TRBV6-3|-
TGTGCCAGCAGTCCACGCATGGGGCCAGGGAGCAATCAGCCCCAGCATTTT
CASSPRMGPGSNQPQHF
>TRBJ2-2|few|TRBV11-2|TRBD2
TGTGCCAGCCGACGGACTAGCGGGAACACCGGGGAGCTGTTTTTT
CASRRTSGNTGELFF
>TRBJ2-6|many|TRBV12-5|-
TGTGCTAGTGGTTACGGCTCTGGGGCCAACGTCCTGACTTTC
CASGYGSGANVLTF
>TRBJ2-6|few|TRBV29-1|-
TGCAGCGCCCTGGACAAATCTGGGGCCAACGTCCTGACTTTC
CSALDKSGANVLTF
>TRBJ2-7|many|TRBV11-2|-
TGTGCCAGCAGCCTGCTCGGGGCCTACGAGCAGTACTTC
CASSLLGAYEQYF
>TRBJ1-4|few|TRBV7-9|TRBD1
TGTGCCAGCAGCTCCTCCGGGACAGCGCTTGAAAAACTGTTTTTT
CASSSSGTALEKLFF
>TRBJ2-3|many|TRBV7-9|-
TGTGCCAGCCTAGGGGAGGTTGAAACAGATACGCAGTATTTT
CASLGEVETDTQYF
>TRBJ2-1|few|TRBV7-3|TRBD2
TGTGCCAGCAGCGGCCCCAGGGCGGGGGGGCCTAATGAGCAGTTCTTC
CASSGPRAGGPNEQFF
>TRBJ2-7|many|TRBV27|-
TGTGCCAGCGGTACCCGGGACAAACCCTACGAGCAGTACTTC
CASGTRDKPYEQYF
>TRBJ2-5|-|TRBV24-1|-
TGTGCCACCAGTGACCGGGGAGAGACCCAGTACTTC
CATSDRGETQYF
>TRBJ1-1|many|TRBV9|-
TGTGCCAGCAGCGCAGCCCCGGGGGTGACTGAAGCTTTCTTT
CASSAAPGVTEAFF
>TRBJ2-7|few|TRBV4-1|-
TGCGCCAGCAGCCGGATCGTGGGGGTTACGGGGCAGTACTTC
CASSRIVGVTGQYF
>TRBJ2-1|few|TRBV30|-
TGTGCCTGGGACAGGTCTCCCAATGAGCAGTTCTTC
CAWDRSPNEQFF
>TRBJ2-5|few|TRBV30|-
TGTGCCTGGAACTACGGACAAGAGACCCAGTACTTC
CAWNYGQETQYF
>TRBJ2-3|few|TRBV4-3|-
TGCGCCAGCAGCCAAGAGGGCCGGGCCGGGGCAGATACGCAGTATTTT
CASSQEGRAGADTQYF
>TRBJ2-6|many|TRBV2|-
TGTGCCAGCAGCTCCGGGACCGCGGGACGTGGGGCCAACGTCCTGACTTTC
CASSSGTAGRGANVLTF
>TRBJ2-2|few|TRBV5-1|-
TGCGCCAGCAGCTTGGCCGCCACCCCGAGGACCGGGGAGCTGTTTTTT
CASSLAATPRTGELFF
>TRBJ2-7|many|TRBV27|-
TGTGCCAGCAGTTTTGAGGGTTCCTACGAGCAGTACTTC
CASSFEGSYEQYF
>TRBJ2-1|many|TRBV7-2|TRBD1
TGTGCCAGCAGCTTAACCAGGGGGAGCTACAATGAGCAGTTCTTC
CASSLTRGSYNEQFF
>TRBJ1-2|many|TRBV9|-
TGTGCCAGCAGCGTAGAGGGAGTTGGAGCGAGCTACACCTTC
CASSVEGVGASYTF
>TRBJ2-6|many|TRBV7-9|-
TGTGCCAGCAGCTCCGGGGTACAGGGAAGGGCTGGGGCCAACGTCCTGACTTTC
CASSSGVQGRAGANVLTF
>TRBJ1-2|many|TRBV7-2|-
TGTGCCAGCAGCCTCCCGAGGACAGTCCCTGTCTATGGCTACACCTTC
CASSLPRTVPVYGYTF
>TRBJ2-1|-|TRBV27|-
TGTGCCAGCAGTTCAGCCACAGGGTACTACAATGAGCAGTTCTTC
CASSSATGYYNEQFF
>TRBJ2-5|many|TRBV12-3/TRBV12-4|-
TGTGCCAGCAGCTGGGGGCGAAAAGAGACCCAGTACTTC
CASSWGRKETQYF
>TRBJ2-4|few|TRBV9|-
TGTGCCAGCAGCGTAGGATTAGGGGGAGCCAAAAACATTCAGTACTTC
CASSVGLGGAKNIQYF
>TRBJ1-1|many|TRBV12-3/TRBV12-4|-
TGTGCCAGCAGTTTTCATGGCAGGGTCTTGTCTGAAGCTTTCTTT
CASSFHGRVLSEAFF
>TRBJ2-3|many|TRBV7-9|TRBD2
TGTGCCAGCAGCACCACTAGCGGGGGTGTAGGAGATACGCAGTATTTT
CASSTTSGGVGDTQYF
>TRBJ2-6|-|TRBV6-1|-
TGTGCCAGCGGAGCATCCTCTGGGGCCAACGTCCTGACTTTC
CASGASSGANVLTF
>TRBJ2-1|many|TRBV2|-
TGTGCCAGCAAGGGGCGGGTCAATGAGCAGTTCTTC
CASKGRVNEQFF
>TRBJ1-1|many|TRBV3-1|-
TGTGCCAGCAGCCAGGTAGCGAACACTGAAGCTTTCTTT
CASSQVANTEAFF
>TRBJ2-1|many|TRBV20-1|-
TGCAGTGCTGAGGGGGGGGCCGGAAACAATGAGCAGTTCTTC
CSAEGGAGNNEQFF
>TRBJ1-2|few|TRBV9|-
TGTGCCAGCAGCGTAGTGGCAGGGGATAACTATGGCTACACCTTC
CASSVVAGDNYGYTF
>TRBJ1-5|many|TRBV29-1|-
TGCAGCGTTGGGGGGGGCAATCAGCCCCAGCATTTT
CSVGGGNQPQHF